This TCR beta chain is drawn from a study of OX40 agonist ivuxolimab in advanced cancers. Study background: An agonistic anti-OX40 (CD134) antibody, ivuxolimab, was used to treat the patients. Administration of intravenous ivuxolimab to patients occurred every 2 weeks at 0.01 to 10 mg/kg. Aged 23 to 79 with a mean of 60 years, they were around 85% male. Study outcomes and limitations: Researchers report that CD8+ T cells had, on average, more expanded clones than CD4+.

V was clipped by 3 bases and J by 8 bases; unmatched bases: 3. In germline, CDR1 is KGHSH, CDR2 LQKENI. The CDR3 is 14 amino acids. Generated by immunoSEQ multiplex PCR, the TCRdb table keeps only in-frame clones and is missing some. The table records around 66,000 clones, less than 85% of them present only once. Concerning this clone: As yet, its antigen is unknown.

The V gene is TRBV18, the J gene TRBJ1-4, with TRBD1 matching 10 bases. This TCR derives from an adult with an advanced solid tumor such as melanoma, head and neck, liver or kidney cancer. The sequences come from CD4+ or CD8+ T cells sorted from blood, collected in a trial of the OX40 agonist ivuxolimab. The CDR3 DNA is TGTGCCAGCTCACCCGGGACAGGGGAAGAAAAACTGTTTTTT. This codes for CASSPGTGEEKLFF.